This T cell receptor (beta chain) was identified during a study of cytomegalovirus exposure and HLA in healthy donors. Study-wide points: The productive fraction for most TCR beta V segments was about 87% or about 30% in an earlier analysis. The study flagged some 170 TCR beta chains as cytomegalovirus-associated.

PCR amplification relied on 60 Vbeta primers (plus 13 Jbeta primers). Some clones are missing from TCRdb's copy, which holds only in-frame ones; the method was immunoSEQ multiplex PCR. Among fewer than 120,000 clones, about three quarters were seen once, and the ten largest hold 1% to 1.5%. Germline V CDR1 and CDR2: SGDLS, YYNGEE. This CDR3 is built from 15 residues. The V and J ends lost 1 base and 1 base respectively, with 9 bases between them. About this clone: Its specificity is not known.

The chain combines TRBV9 with TRBJ1-5, with D unclear. The sample taken for sequencing was PBMCs. This clonotype was sampled from a woman in her 30s in good health and CMV-seronegative. The chain's CDR3 is CASSVNYWSNQPQHF. The CDR3 region has the DNA TGTGCCAGCAGCGTAAATTACTGGAGCAATCAGCCCCAGCATTTT.